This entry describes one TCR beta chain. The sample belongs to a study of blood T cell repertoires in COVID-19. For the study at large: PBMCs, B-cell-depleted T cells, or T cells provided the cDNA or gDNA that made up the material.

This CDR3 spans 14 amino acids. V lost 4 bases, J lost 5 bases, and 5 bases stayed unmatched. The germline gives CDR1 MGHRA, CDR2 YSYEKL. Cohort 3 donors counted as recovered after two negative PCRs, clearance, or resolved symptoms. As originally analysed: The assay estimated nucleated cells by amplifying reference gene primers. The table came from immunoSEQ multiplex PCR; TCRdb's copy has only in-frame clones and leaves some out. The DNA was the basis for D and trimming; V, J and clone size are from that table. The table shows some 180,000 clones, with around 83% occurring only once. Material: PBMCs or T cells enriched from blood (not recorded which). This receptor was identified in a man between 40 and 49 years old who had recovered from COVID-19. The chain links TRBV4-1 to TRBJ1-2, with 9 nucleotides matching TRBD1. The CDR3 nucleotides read TGCGCCAGCAGCCCAGTAGGACAGGGGTATGGCTACACCTTC. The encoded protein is CASSPVGQGYGYTF.